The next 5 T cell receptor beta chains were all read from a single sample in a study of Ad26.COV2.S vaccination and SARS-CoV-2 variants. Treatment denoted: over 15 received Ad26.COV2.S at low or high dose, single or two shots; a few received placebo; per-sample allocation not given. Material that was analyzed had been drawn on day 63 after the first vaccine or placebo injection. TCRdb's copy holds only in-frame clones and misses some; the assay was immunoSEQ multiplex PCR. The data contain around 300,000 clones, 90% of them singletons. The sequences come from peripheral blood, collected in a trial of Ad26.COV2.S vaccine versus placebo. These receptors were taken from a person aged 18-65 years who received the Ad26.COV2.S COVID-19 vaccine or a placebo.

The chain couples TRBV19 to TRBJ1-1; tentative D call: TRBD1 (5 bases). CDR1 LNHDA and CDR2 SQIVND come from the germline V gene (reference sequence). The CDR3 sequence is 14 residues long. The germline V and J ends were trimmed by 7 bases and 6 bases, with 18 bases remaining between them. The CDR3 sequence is CASTLGGANAEAFF. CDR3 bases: TGTGCCAGTACCCTTGGAGGGGCCAACGCTGAAGCTTTCTTT.

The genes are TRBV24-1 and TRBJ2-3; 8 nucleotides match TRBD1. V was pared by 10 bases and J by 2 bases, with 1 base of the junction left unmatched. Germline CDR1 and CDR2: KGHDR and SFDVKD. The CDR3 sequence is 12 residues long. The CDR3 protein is CATGQDTDTQYF. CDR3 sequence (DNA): TGTGCCACGGGACAGGACACAGATACGCAGTATTTT.

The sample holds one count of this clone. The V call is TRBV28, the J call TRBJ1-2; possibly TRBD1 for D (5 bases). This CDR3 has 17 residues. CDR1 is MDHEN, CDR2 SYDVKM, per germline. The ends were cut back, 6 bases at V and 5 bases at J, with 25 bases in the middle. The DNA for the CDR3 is TGTGCCAGCAGCCGGGACTCACTCTACCCATACCCTTATGGCTACACCTTC. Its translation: CASSRDSLYPYPYGYTF.

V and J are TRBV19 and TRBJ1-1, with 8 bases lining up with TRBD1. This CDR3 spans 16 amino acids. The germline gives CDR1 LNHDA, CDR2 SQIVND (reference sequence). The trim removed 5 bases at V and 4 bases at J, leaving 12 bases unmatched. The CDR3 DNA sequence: TGTGCCAGTAGTCCGATATCCGCTGACAGGGGCACTGAAGCTTTCTTT. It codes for CASSPISADRGTEAFF.

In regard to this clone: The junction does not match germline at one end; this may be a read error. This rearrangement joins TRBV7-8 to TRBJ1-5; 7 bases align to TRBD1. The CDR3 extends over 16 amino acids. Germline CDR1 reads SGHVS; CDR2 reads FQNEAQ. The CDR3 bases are TGTGCCAGCAGATTAGAGGGGGCCTTAAGCAATCAGCCCCAGCATTTT. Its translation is CASRLEGALSNQPQHF.